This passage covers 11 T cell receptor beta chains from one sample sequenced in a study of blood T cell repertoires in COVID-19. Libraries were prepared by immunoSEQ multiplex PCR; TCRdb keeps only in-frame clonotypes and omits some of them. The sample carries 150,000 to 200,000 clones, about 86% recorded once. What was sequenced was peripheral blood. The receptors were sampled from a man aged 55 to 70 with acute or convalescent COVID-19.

The CDR3 nucleotides read TGCGCCAGCAACATAGCGGGCTCCTACAATGAGCAGTTCTTC. It yields the protein CASNIAGSYNEQFF. V gene TRBV5-1 combines with J gene TRBJ2-1, with TRBD2 matching over 7 bases. With 6 bases clipped from V and 0 bases from J, the junction kept 3 bases outside the gene matches. The CDR3 spans 14 residues. Germline lookup yields CDR1 SGHRS and CDR2 YFSETQ.

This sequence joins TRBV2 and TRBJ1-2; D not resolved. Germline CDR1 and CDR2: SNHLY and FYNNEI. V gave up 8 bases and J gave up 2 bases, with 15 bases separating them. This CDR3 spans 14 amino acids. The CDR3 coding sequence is TGTGCCAGCCCGGTTGAGGGAACCAACTATGGCTACACCTTC. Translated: CASPVEGTNYGYTF.

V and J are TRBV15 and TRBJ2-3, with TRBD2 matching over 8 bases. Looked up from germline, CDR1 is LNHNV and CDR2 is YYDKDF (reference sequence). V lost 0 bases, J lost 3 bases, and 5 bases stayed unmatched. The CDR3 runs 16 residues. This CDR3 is CATSRDRLAGTDTQYF. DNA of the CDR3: TGTGCCACCAGCAGAGATCGGTTAGCGGGGACAGATACGCAGTATTTT.

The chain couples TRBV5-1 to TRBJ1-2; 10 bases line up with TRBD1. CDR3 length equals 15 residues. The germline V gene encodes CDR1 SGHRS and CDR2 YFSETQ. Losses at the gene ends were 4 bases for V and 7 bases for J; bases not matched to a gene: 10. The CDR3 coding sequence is TGCGCCAGCAGCAGCCGGGACAGGGGACGGGGTGGCTACACCTTC. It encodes CASSSRDRGRGGYTF.

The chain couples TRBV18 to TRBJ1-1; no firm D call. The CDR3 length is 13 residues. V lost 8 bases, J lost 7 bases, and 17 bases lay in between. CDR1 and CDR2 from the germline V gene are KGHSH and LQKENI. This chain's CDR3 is CASEGGPVREAFF. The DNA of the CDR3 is TGTGCCAGCGAAGGAGGCCCAGTCCGTGAAGCTTTCTTT.

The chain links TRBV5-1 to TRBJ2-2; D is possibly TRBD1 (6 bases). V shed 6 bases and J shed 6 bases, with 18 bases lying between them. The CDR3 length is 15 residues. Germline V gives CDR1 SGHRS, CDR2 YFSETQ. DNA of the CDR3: TGCGCCAGCAATCAGAGGCCAGGGGATTCCGGGGAGCTGTTTTTT. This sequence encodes CASNQRPGDSGELFF.

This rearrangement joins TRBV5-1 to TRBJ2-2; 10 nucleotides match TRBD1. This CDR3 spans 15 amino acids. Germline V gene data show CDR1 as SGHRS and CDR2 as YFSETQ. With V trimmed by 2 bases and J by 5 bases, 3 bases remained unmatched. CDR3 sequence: CASSFAGQGTGELFF. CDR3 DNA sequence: TGCGCCAGCAGCTTCGCGGGACAGGGGACCGGGGAGCTGTTTTTT.

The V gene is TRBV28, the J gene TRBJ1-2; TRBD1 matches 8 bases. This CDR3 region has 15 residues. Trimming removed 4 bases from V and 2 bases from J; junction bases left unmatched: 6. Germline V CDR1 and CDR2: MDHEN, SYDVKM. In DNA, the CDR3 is TGTGCCAGCAGTTCCCCCGGGACAGGCAACTATGGCTACACCTTC. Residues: CASSSPGTGNYGYTF.

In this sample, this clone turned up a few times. In DNA, the CDR3 is TGTGCCAGCCGTAGTACAGGGCTGAGCTCTGGAAACACCATATATTTT. Amino acids: CASRSTGLSSGNTIYF. V is TRBV7-8 and J is TRBJ1-3, with a tentative D call TRBD1 (6 bases). Germline loops: CDR1 SGHVS, CDR2 FQNEAQ. The V end lost 8 bases, the J end lost 0 bases, and 17 bases lay between the germline ends. This CDR3 has 16 amino acids. The variable domain in full, completed from reference TRBV7-8 and TRBJ1-3, reads GAGVSQSPRYKVAKRGQDVALRCDPISGHVSLFWYQQALGQGPEFLTYFQNEAQLDKSGLPSDRFFAERPEGSVSTLKIQRTQQEDSAVYLCASRSTGLSSGNTIYFGEGSWLTVV.

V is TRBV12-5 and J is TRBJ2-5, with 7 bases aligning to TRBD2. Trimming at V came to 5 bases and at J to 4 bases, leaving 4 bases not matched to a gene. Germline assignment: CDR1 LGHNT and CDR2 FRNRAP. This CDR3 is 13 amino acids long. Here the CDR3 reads CASGPPGGETQYF. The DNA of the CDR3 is TGTGCTAGTGGTCCCCCGGGGGGAGAGACCCAGTACTTC.

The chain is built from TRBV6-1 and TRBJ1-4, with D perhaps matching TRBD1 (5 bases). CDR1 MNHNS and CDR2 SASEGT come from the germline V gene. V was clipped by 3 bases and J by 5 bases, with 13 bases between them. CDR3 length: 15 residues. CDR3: CASSERGILNEKLFF. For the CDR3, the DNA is TGTGCCAGCAGTGAGCGGGGGATTCTCAATGAAAAACTGTTTTTT.